This T cell receptor (beta chain) comes out of a study of T cell clonality in common variable immunodeficiency. Only in-frame clones appear in the TCRdb table, and some are missing; sequencing was by immunoSEQ multiplex PCR. The specimen gives around 32,000 clones without singletons; the ten biggest hold around 5%. Findings of the study overall: What drives increased CVID clonality needs T cell subpopulation sequencing. Reportedly, TCR beta sequences from common variable immunodeficiency showed fewer deletions and N-nucleotide insertions.

Of note for this clone: Its antigen is not identified.

Both groups were predominantly of Caucasian heritage. Each donor provided about 4.5 to 9 ml of heparinized whole blood. The origin of this receptor is a human donor with common variable immunodeficiency. Sequencing input: peripheral blood mononuclear cells.

The sequenced part of the CDR3 DNA is TGCAGTGCTAGAGATCACGCAGGGAACACTGAA. It yields the protein CSARDHAGNTE. The whole CDR3 region reads CSARDHAGNTEAFF. The chain employs TRBV20-1 and TRBJ1-1, with no clear D. Read coverage stops 3 residues before the CDR3 terminus; the germline J gene supplies the remainder. Germline values: CDR1 DFQATT, CDR2 SNEGSKA (reference sequence). Trimming pared 0 bases from V and 1 base from J, leaving 9 bases between. The CDR3 contains 14 residues.